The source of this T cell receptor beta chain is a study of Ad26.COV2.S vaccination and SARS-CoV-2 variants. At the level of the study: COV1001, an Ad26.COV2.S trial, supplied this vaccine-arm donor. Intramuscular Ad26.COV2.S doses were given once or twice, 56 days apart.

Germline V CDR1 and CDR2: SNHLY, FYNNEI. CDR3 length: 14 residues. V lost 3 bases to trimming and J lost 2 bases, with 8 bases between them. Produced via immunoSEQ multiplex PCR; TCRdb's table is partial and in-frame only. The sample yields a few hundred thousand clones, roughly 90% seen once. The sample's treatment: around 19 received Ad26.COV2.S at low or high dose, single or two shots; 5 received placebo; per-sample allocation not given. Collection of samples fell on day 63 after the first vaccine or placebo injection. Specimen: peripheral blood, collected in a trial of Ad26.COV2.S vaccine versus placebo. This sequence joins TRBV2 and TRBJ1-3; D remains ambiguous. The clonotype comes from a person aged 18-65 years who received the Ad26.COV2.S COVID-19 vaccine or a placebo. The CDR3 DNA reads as TGTGCCAGCAGTGACGTGAGAGCTGGAAACACCATATATTTT. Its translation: CASSDVRAGNTIYF.